The TCR beta chain under discussion was sequenced for a study of T cell responses to AZD1222 COVID-19 vaccine. Study-wide points: Vaccination with two AZD1222 doses was followed by a rise in Spike-specific TCR breadth and depth. Among the donors, most were white British and more were female, and clonal diversity was possibly underestimated. Sampled repertoires all dated from after the peak T cell response. Among vaccine-associated CD4 TCRs, coverage spanned spike, with dominance at 160-218 and 743-854.

Notes on this clone: Its antigen is unidentified.

There are 14 residues in the CDR3. Germline CDR1 MNHEY, CDR2 SVGAGI. Trimming shortened V by 3 bases and J by 8 bases, and 16 bases separated the two germline ends. This table comes from immunoSEQ multiplex PCR, and its TCRdb copy is limited to in-frame clones, with some not included. The table records about 170,000 clones, more than 90% of them present only once. The sequencing here drew on peripheral blood, taken on day 0 of AZD1222 vaccination. The clonotype was recovered from an adult in good health. This chain joins TRBV6-5 and TRBJ1-2; D is perhaps TRBD1 (5 bases). The CDR3 spells CASSYGVGERGYTF. CDR3 in DNA: TGTGCCAGCAGTTATGGCGTGGGGGAGCGCGGCTACACCTTC.